This T cell receptor beta chain was documented in a study of T cells expressing NK-cell markers. Overall study: Sorted T-cell subsets CD3+CD56+NKG2C+, CD3+CD56+NKG2C- and CD3+CD56-NKG2C+ were TCR beta-sequenced.

This CDR3 region has 14 residues. CDR1 and CDR2 from the germline V gene are MGHRA and YSYEKL. TCRdb re-called the 5' RACE reads; every CDR3 protein appears as one record, without DNA. This repertoire includes fewer than 550,000 distinct CDR3 sequences. With regard to this clonotype: Its specificity is not known.

Study-wide points: Evidence did not settle whether expanded NKG2C+ T cell clones targeted HCMV. In a group of several donors, dominant NKG2C+ clonotypes represented roughly 1.0-7.0% of CD8+ T cells.

The TCR was taken from a woman in her forties or fifties in good health. What was sequenced was blood T cells: a sorted CD56 or NKG2C T cell subset, CD4+ or CD8+ T cells, or bulk PBMC T cells (not recorded which). This chain uses TRBV4-1 with TRBJ2-5; TCRdb outputs TRBD1, but without DNA this stays unchecked. The CDR3 protein is CASSLGGGGETQYF.